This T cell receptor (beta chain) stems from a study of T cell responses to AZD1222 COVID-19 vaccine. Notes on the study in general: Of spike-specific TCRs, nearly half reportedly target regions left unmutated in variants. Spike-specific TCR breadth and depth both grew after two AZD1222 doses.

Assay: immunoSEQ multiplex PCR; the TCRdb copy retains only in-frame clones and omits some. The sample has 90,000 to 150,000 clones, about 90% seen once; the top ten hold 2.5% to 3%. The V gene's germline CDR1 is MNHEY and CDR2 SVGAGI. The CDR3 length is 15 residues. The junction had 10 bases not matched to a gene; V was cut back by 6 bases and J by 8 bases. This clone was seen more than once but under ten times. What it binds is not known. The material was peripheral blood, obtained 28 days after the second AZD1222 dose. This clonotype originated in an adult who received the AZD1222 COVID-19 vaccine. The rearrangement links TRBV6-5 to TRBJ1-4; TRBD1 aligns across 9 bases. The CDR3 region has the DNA TGTGCCAGCAGCCTCCGAGGGACAGGGAAGGAAAAACTGTTTTTT. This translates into CASSLRGTGKEKLFF.